Below, one T cell receptor (beta chain) is given with its context. Its antigen is unidentified. Primers included in the PCR were 60 Vbeta and 13 Jbeta primers. Assay: immunoSEQ multiplex PCR; the TCRdb copy retains only in-frame clones and omits some. Counted here are 200,000 to 250,000 clones, around four fifths occurring once; the ten biggest clones make up approximately 0.5%. Trimming took 4 bases from V and 7 from J; bases not matched to a gene: 9. In germline, CDR1 is SGHRS, CDR2 YFSETQ. The CDR3 has 15 residues. This sample was taken from a study of cytomegalovirus exposure and HLA in healthy donors. Study context: Tens of millions of unique TCRs from HLA-typed donors made up an early data release. Clustering assigned about four fifths of the roughly 400 genotyped donors to the Caucasian-associated ancestry cluster.

General study results and limits: A later look showed TCR association rates differing by HLA locus, highest for DRB1 and lowest for HLA-C.

This sequence originates from a middle-aged woman in good health and CMV-seronegative. Material: PBMCs. The chain recombines TRBV5-1 with TRBJ2-1; 9 bases fit TRBD1. In DNA form, the CDR3 reads TGCGCCAGCAGCCGCGGGACAGGGTTATCAAATGAGCAGTTCTTC. As protein: CASSRGTGLSNEQFF.